Only one count was recorded for the clone carrying this TCR beta chain. Its antigen is as yet unknown. This sample is part of a study of cytomegalovirus exposure and HLA in healthy donors. TCRdb's table, derived via immunoSEQ multiplex PCR, lists solely in-frame clones and lacks some. This sample has some 140,000 clones; around 84% occur once, and the top ten carry approximately 2.2%. Overall study findings and caveats: Confirmation was obtained in vitro that a few CMV-associated chains are specific for CMV antigens.

This CDR3 region has 13 residues. CDR1 MNHEY and CDR2 SMNVEV come from the germline V gene (reference sequence). The V segment lost 6 bases and the J segment 8 bases; nucleotides outside the gene matches: 9. The donors were in the roughly 110-subject validation cohort; that cohort was separate from the approximately 670-subject first cohort. J is TRBJ2-5 and V is TRBV27; 7 positions match TRBD1. This sequence originates from a human donor in good health. The sample was PBMCs. Written as DNA, the CDR3 is TGTGCCAGCAGACAGGGGACATCCAATACCCAGTACTTC. Translating gives CASRQGTSNTQYF.